This T cell receptor (beta chain) was obtained from a study of naive and memory T cell subsets. General observations from the study: RNA-based TCR counts may shift with T cell activation and differentiation. Naive and memory repertoire findings lacked a ground truth for validation.

CD8 T cells were positively selected from what remained after CD4 positive selection. Two oligonucleotides, mixed equimolar, formed the beta constant-region primer covering TRBC1 and TRBC2. A single record per CDR3 protein comes from TCRdb applying MiXCR to the UMI-ligation and nested PCR reads. Of some 150,000 distinct CDR3 sequences listed, approximately 15% are singletons. This CDR3 is built from 15 residues. V was pared by 3 bases and J by 5 bases, with 8 bases of the junction left unmatched. Germline values: CDR1 SGHRS, CDR2 YFSETQ. Turning to this clonotype: Its antigen is not known.

This clonotype originated in a human donor in good health. Material: naive CD4+ T cells from blood. This chain connects TRBV5-1 to TRBJ1-1; 9 bases match TRBD1. The CDR3 is CASSWTGQGETEAFF. The CDR3 region has the DNA TGCGCCAGCAGCTGGACGGGACAGGGTGAGACTGAAGCTTTCTTT.